This T cell receptor beta chain was identified during a study of shared clonotypes between healthy human individuals. Sequencing used immunoSEQ multiplex PCR; TCRdb keeps in-frame clones, though not all of them. The repertoire includes about 490,000 clones, about 79% of them detected once, and 13% sits in the top ten. In regard to this clone: The antigen remains unidentified.

This CDR3 has 14 amino acids. Findings and caveats of the study: Sampling was confined to blood; repertoires within tissues likely differ.

The receptor was isolated from a woman between 35 and 50 years old in good health. Some clones in this sample may be carry-over from other donors' samples. The specimen sequenced was PBMCs. This chain joins TRBV1 and TRBJ2-3; TRBD2, the D gene given by the table, was not confirmed from the DNA. TRBV1 is an annotated pseudogene. The DNA of the CDR3 is TGCACCAGGACCGCTAGCGGTCTCACAGATACGCAGTATTTT. Translation: CTRTASGLTDTQYF.